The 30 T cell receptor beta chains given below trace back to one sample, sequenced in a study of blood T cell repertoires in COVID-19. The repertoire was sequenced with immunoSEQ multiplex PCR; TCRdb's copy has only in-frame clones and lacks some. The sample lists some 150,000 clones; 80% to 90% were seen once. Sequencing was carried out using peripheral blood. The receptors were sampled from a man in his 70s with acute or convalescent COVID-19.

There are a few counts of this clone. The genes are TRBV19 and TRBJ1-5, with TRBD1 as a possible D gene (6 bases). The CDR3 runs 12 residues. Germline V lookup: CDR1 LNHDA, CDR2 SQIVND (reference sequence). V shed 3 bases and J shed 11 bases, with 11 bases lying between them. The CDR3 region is CASSMADSTQHF. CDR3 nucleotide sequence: TGTGCCAGTAGTATGGCGGACAGTACCCAGCATTTT.

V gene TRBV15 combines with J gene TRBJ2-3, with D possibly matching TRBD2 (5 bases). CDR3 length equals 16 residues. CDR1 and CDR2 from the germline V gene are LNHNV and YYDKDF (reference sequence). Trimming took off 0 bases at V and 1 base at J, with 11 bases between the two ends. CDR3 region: CATSREYGLRTDTQYF. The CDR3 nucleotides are TGTGCCACCAGCAGAGAGTATGGACTCCGCACAGATACGCAGTATTTT.

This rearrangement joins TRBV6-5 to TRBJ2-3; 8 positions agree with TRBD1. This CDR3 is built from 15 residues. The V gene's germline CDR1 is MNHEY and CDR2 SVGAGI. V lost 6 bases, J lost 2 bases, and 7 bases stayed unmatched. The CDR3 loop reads CASREDRVDTDTQYF. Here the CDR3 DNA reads TGTGCCAGCAGAGAGGACAGGGTGGACACAGATACGCAGTATTTT.

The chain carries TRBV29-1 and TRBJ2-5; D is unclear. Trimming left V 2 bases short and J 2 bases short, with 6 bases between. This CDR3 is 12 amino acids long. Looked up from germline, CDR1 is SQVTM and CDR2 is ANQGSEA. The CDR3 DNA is TGCAGCGTTGAATTTCAGCAAGAGACCCAGTACTTC. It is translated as CSVEFQQETQYF.

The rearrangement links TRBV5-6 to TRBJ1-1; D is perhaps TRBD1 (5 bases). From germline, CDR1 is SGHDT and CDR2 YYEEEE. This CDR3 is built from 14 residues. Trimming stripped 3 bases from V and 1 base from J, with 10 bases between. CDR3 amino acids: CASSWGGSNTEAFF. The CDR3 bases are TGTGCCAGCAGCTGGGGGGGTTCGAACACTGAAGCTTTCTTT.

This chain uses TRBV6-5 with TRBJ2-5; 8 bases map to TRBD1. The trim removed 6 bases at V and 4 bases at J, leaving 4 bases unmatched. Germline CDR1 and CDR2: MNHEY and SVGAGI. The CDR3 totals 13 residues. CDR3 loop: CASSQTGAETQYF. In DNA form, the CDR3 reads TGTGCCAGCAGCCAGACAGGGGCAGAGACCCAGTACTTC.

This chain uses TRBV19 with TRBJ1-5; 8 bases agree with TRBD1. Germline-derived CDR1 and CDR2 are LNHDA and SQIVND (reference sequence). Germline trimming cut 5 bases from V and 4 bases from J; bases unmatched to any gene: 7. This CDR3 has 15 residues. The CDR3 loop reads CASSVTGARNQPQHF. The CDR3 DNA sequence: TGTGCCAGTAGTGTGACAGGGGCAAGGAATCAGCCCCAGCATTTT.

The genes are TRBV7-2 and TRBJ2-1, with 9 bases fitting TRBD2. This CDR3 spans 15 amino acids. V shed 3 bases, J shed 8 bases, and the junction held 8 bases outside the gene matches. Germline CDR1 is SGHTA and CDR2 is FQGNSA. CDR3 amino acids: CASSLGGLAGDEQFF. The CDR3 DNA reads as TGTGCCAGCAGCTTGGGGGGGTTAGCGGGAGATGAGCAGTTCTTC. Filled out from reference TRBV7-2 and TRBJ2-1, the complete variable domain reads GAGVSQSPSNKVTEKGKDVELRCDPISGHTALYWYRQSLGQGLEFLIYFQGNSAPDKSGLPSDRFSAERTGGSVSTLTIQRTQQEDSAVYLCASSLGGLAGDEQFFGPGTRLTVL.

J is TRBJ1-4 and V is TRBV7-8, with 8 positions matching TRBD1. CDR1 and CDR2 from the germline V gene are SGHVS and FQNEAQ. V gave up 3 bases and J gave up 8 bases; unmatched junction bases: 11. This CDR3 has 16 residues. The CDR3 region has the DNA TGTGCCAGCAGCTTCTGGGCAGGGGGCGGGGTGGAAAAACTGTTTTTT. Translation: CASSFWAGGGVEKLFF.

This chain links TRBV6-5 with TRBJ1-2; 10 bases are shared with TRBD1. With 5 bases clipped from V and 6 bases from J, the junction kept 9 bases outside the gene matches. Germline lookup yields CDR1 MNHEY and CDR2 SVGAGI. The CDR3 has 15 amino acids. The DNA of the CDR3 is TGTGCCAGCAGTCCTACCTCGGACAGGGGGAATGGCTACACCTTC. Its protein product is CASSPTSDRGNGYTF.

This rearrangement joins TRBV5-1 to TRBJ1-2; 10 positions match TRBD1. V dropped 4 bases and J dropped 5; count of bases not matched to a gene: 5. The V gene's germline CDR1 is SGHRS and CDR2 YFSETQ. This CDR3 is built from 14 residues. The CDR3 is CASSGTGEGYGYTF. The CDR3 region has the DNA TGCGCCAGCAGCGGGACAGGGGAAGGATATGGCTACACCTTC.

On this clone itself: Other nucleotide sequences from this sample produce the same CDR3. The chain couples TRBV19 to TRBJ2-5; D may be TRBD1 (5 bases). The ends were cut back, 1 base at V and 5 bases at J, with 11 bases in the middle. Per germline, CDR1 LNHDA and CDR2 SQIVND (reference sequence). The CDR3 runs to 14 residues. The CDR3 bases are TGTGCCAGTAGTATAGGGGGCAGGGTGGAGACCCAGTACTTC. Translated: CASSIGGRVETQYF. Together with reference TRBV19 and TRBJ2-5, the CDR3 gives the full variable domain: DGGITQSPKYLFRKEGQNVTLSCEQNLNHDAMYWYRQDPGQGLRLIYYSQIVNDFQKGDIAEGYSVSREKKESFPLTVTSAQKNPTAFYLCASSIGGRVETQYFGPGTRLLVL.

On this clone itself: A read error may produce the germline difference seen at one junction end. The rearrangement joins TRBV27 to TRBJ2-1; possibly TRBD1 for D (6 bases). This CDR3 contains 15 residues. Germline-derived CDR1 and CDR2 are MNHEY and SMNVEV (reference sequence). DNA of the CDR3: TGTGCCAGCAATTTACAGGGTCGGTCCTACAATGAGCAGTTCTTC. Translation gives CASNLQGRSYNEQFF.

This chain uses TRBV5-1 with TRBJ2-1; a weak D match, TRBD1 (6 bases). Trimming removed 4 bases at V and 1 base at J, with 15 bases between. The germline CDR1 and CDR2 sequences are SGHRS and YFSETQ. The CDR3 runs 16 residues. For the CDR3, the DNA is TGCGCCAGCAGCGTACCACAGGGTGGGTCCTACAATGAGCAGTTCTTC. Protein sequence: CASSVPQGGSYNEQFF.

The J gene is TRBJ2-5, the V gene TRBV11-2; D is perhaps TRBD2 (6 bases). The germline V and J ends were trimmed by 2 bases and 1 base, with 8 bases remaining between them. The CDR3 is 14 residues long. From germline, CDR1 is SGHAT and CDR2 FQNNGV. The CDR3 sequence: CASSLTGGQETQYF. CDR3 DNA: TGTGCCAGCAGCTTAACCGGGGGCCAAGAGACCCAGTACTTC.

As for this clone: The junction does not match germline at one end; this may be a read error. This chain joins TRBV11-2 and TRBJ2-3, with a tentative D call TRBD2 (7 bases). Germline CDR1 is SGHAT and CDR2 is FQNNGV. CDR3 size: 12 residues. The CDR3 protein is CASSFGGAPLRF. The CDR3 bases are TGTGCCAGCAGCTTTGGGGGGGCCCCGCTGCGGTTT. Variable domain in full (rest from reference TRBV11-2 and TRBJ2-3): EAGVAQSPRYKIIEKRQSVAFWCNPISGHATLYWYQQILGQGPKLLIQFQNNGVVDDSQLPKDRFSAERLKGVDSTLKIQPAKLEDSAVYLCASSFGGAPLRFGPGTRLTVL.

This CDR3 reads CASSRQGAFFEQYF. DNA for the CDR3: TGTGCCAGCAGTAGACAGGGGGCCTTCTTCGAGCAGTACTTC. The chain has TRBV27 and TRBJ2-7; 10 bases map to TRBD1. The length of the CDR3 is 14 residues. J gave up 6 bases and V 5 bases, and 7 bases lay outside the gene matches. Germline CDR1 reads MNHEY; CDR2 reads SMNVEV (reference sequence).

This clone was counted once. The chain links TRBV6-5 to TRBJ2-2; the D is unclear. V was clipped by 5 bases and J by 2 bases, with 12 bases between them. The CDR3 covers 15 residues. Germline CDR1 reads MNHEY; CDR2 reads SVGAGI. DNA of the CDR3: TGTGCCAGCAGTCTGCAGACTGGAAACACCGGGGAGCTGTTTTTT. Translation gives CASSLQTGNTGELFF.

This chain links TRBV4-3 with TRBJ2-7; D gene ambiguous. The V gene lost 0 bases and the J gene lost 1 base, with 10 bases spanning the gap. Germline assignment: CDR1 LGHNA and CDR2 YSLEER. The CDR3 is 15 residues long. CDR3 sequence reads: CASSQDILNSYEQYF. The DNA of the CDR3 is TGCGCCAGCAGCCAAGATATACTGAATTCCTACGAGCAGTACTTC.

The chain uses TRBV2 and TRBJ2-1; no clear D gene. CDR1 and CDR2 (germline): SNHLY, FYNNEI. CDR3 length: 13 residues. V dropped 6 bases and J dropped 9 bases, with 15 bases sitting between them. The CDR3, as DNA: TGTGCCAGCAGCGGTGAGAGTTGGAGTGAGCAGTTCTTC. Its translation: CASSGESWSEQFF.

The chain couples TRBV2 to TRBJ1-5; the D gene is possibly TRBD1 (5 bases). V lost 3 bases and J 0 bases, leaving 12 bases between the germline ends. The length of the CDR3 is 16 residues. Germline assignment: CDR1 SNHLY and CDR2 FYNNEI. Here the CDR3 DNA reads TGTGCCAGCAGTGACCCGGGGGAAATTAGCAATCAGCCCCAGCATTTT. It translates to CASSDPGEISNQPQHF.

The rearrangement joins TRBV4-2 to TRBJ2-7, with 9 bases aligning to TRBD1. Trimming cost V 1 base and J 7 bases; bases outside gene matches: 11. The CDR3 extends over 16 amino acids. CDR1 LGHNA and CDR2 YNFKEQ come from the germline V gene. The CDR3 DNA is TGTGCCAGCAGCCAAGGGGGAGGGACAGGGTCGTGGGAGCAGTACTTC. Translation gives CASSQGGGTGSWEQYF.

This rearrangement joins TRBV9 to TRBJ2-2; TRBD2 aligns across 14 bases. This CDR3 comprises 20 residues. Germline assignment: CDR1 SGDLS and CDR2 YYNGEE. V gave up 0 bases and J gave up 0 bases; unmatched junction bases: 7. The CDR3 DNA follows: TGTGCCAGCAGCGTAGGACTAGCGGGAGGGAGATCCGCGAACACCGGGGAGCTGTTTTTT. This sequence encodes CASSVGLAGGRSANTGELFF.

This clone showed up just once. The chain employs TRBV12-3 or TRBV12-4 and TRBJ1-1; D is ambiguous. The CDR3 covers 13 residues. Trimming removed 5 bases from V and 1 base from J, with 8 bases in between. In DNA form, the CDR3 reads TGTGCCAGCAGTCGCAACACGAACACTGAAGCTTTCTTT. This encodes CASSRNTNTEAFF.

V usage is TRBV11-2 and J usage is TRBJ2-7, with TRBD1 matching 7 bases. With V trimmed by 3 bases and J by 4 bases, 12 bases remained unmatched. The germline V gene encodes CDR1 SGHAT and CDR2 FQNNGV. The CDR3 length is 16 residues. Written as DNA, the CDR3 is TGTGCCAGCAGCTTTACGAGGGACAGTCCGGAGTACGAGCAGTACTTC. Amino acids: CASSFTRDSPEYEQYF.

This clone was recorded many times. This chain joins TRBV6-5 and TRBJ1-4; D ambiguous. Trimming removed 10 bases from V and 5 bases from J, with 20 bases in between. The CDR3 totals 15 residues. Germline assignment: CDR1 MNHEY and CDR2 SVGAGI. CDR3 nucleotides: TGTGCCACTAAATCTTCCACCGAGCCAAATGAAAAACTGTTTTTT. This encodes CATKSSTEPNEKLFF.

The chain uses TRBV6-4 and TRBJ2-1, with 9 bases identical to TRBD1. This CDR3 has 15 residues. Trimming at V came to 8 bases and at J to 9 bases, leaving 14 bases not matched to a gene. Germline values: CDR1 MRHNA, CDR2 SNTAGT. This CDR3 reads CASSRDREGGSEQFF. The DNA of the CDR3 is TGTGCCAGCTCCCGGGACAGGGAGGGAGGATCTGAGCAGTTCTTC.

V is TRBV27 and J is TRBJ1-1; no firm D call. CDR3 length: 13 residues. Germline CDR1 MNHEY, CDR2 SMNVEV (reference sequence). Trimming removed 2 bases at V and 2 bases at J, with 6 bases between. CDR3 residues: CASSLGSNTEAFF. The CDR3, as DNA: TGTGCCAGCAGTTTAGGTAGCAACACTGAAGCTTTCTTT.

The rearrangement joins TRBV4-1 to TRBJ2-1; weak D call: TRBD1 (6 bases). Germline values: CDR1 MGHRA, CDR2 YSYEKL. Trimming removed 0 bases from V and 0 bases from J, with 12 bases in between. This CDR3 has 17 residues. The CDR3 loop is CASSQDPGQSSYNEQFF. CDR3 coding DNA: TGCGCCAGCAGCCAAGATCCCGGACAGAGCTCCTACAATGAGCAGTTCTTC.

The CDR3 nucleotides are TGTGCCATCAGTGAGTCAGGACAGGGCCTGGACTATGGCTACACCTTC. This sequence encodes CAISESGQGLDYGYTF. This chain links TRBV10-3 with TRBJ1-2; TRBD1 matches at 8 bases. The V segment lost 0 bases and the J segment 3 bases; nucleotides outside the gene matches: 6. In germline, CDR1 is ENHRY, CDR2 SYGVKD. This CDR3 is 16 amino acids long.